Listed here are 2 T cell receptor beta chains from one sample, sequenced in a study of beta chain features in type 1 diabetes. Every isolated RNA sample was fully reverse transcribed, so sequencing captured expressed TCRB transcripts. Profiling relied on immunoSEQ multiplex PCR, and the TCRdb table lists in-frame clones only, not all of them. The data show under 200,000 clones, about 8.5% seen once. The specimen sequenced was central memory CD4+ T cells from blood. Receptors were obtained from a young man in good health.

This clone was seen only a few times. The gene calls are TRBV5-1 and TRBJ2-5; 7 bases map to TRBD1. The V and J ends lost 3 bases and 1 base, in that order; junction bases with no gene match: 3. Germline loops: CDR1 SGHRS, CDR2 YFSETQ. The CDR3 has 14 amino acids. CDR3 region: CASSYGTVQETQYF. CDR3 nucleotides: TGCGCCAGCAGCTACGGGACAGTCCAAGAGACCCAGTACTTC.

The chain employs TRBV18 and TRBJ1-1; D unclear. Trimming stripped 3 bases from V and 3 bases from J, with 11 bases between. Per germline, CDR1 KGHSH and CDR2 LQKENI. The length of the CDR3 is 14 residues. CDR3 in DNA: TGTGCCAGCTCACCCACGGACGGGGACACTGAAGCTTTCTTT. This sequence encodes CASSPTDGDTEAFF.